Following are 10 T cell receptor beta chains from one sample sequenced in a study of vaccination effects on CD4 cells after COVID-19 (dated by TCRdb to 2021 to 2024). Their cognate antigens are unknown. After around 11 days of culture, CD4+ T cells were isolated with the EasySep CD4+ T cell isolation kit. Each participant got two doses of an mRNA SARS-CoV-2 vaccine, either BNT162b2 or mRNA-1273. The library was prepared using the immunoSEQ multiplex PCR assay. This immuneACCESS table, as held by TCRdb, lists in-frame sequences with V and J called but not all clones. Of the missing ones, under half trace to an unresolved V gene in checked studies; the others have no known cause. The sample has approximately 74,000 clones on record, around 70% of them singletons. About 2% of the sample lies in the top ten. The sequencing here drew on CD4+ T cells from PBMCs cultured without peptide, taken after COVID-19 vaccination. The receptors derive from a human donor who received a COVID-19 vaccine.

The chain employs TRBV3-1 (or the pseudogene TRBV3-2) and TRBJ2-1, with 9 bases identical to TRBD1. This CDR3 contains 14 residues. The germline V gene encodes CDR1 LGHDT and CDR2 YNNKEL (reference sequence). After removal of 4 bases from V and 7 bases from J, the junction contained 5 bases not matched to a gene. CDR3 bases: TGTGCCAGCAGCCCCTGGACAGGGGAGAATGAGCAGTTCTTC. Protein: CASSPWTGENEQFF.

There are a few counts of this clone. The chain carries TRBV7-2 and TRBJ1-1; D may be TRBD1 (5 bases). Germline loops: CDR1 SGHTA, CDR2 FQGNSA. The CDR3 consists of 12 residues. Trimming took 1 base from V and 7 from J, leaving 7 bases between them. The CDR3 nucleotides read TGTGCCAGCAGCTTAGTCAGGGATGAAGCTTTCTTT. This gives the protein CASSLVRDEAFF.

The rearrangement uses TRBV9 and TRBJ2-3; D unresolved. This CDR3 contains 14 residues. V was pared by 2 bases and J by 4 bases, with 11 bases between. Germline CDR1 is SGDLS and CDR2 is YYNGEE. The CDR3 DNA sequence: TGTGCCAGCAGCGTTGCAGGCGCCCCAGATACGCAGTATTTT. It codes for CASSVAGAPDTQYF.

This rearrangement joins TRBV6-5 to TRBJ1-2; the match to TRBD1 covers 10 bases. The CDR3 loop spans 14 amino acids. After removal of 7 bases from V and 8 bases from J, the junction contained 10 bases not matched to a gene. The germline gives CDR1 MNHEY, CDR2 SVGAGI. Here the CDR3 reads CASTSMGTGVGYTF. CDR3 sequence (DNA): TGTGCCAGCACTTCGATGGGGACAGGGGTGGGCTACACCTTC.

V and J are TRBV4-2 and TRBJ2-3, with 12 bases lining up with TRBD2. The trim removed 2 bases at V and 3 bases at J, leaving 3 bases unmatched. The CDR3 sequence is 16 residues long. Germline-derived CDR1 and CDR2 are LGHNA and YNFKEQ. CDR3 DNA sequence: TGTGCCAGCAGCCAAATGGGACTAGCGGGTACAGATACGCAGTATTTT. Its translation: CASSQMGLAGTDTQYF.

The rearrangement uses TRBV10-1 and TRBJ2-1; D gene ambiguous. V lost 3 bases to trimming and J lost 0 bases, with 6 bases between them. The CDR3 length is 14 residues. Germline CDR1 and CDR2: WNHNN and SYGVQD (reference sequence). This CDR3 reads CASSETFSYNEQFF. CDR3 coding DNA: TGCGCCAGCAGTGAAACCTTCTCCTACAATGAGCAGTTCTTC.

V is TRBV2 and J is TRBJ2-3; 7 bases are shared with TRBD1. Trimming at V came to 7 bases and at J to 5 bases, leaving 9 bases not matched to a gene. In germline, CDR1 is SNHLY, CDR2 FYNNEI. The CDR3 extends over 14 amino acids. The CDR3 sequence: CASKTGTAEDTQYF. The DNA of the CDR3 is TGTGCCAGCAAAACCGGGACAGCTGAAGATACGCAGTATTTT.

This chain uses TRBV19 with TRBJ1-2; D remains ambiguous. CDR3 size: 13 residues. Germline values: CDR1 LNHDA, CDR2 SQIVND (reference sequence). The V and J ends lost 6 bases and 0 bases respectively, with 8 bases between them. The CDR3 loop reads CASSSDSNYGYTF. In DNA form, the CDR3 reads TGTGCCAGTAGCTCTGATTCTAACTATGGCTACACCTTC.

This sequence joins TRBV5-8 and TRBJ2-3; TRBD2 agrees at 8 bases. The CDR3 is 13 amino acids. Germline V lookup: CDR1 SGHTS, CDR2 YDEGEE. V gave up 9 bases and J gave up 1 base; unmatched junction bases: 4. The CDR3 spells CATILAGTDTQYF. The CDR3, as DNA: TGTGCCACTATACTAGCGGGCACAGATACGCAGTATTTT.

This clone was observed a handful of times. J is TRBJ1-1 and V is TRBV3-1 (or the pseudogene TRBV3-2); D is uncertain. CDR3 size: 14 residues. The germline V gene encodes CDR1 LGHDT and CDR2 YNNKEL (reference sequence). V shed 3 bases and J shed 0 bases, with 8 bases lying between them. In nucleotides, the CDR3 is TGTGCCAGCAGCCAGGGGATACTGAACACTGAAGCTTTCTTT. This encodes CASSQGILNTEAFF.